These 32 T cell receptor beta chains were sequenced from one sample in a study of blood T cell repertoires in COVID-19. Only in-frame clones appear in the TCRdb table, and some are missing; sequencing was by immunoSEQ multiplex PCR. The data show about 240,000 clones, roughly 90% seen once. Sequenced material: PBMCs or T cells enriched from blood (not recorded which). The receptors were gathered from a woman between 25 and 40 years old with acute COVID-19.

This clone was seen only once. The chain couples TRBV6-5 to TRBJ1-4; the D gene is possibly TRBD1 (6 bases). The CDR3 spans 14 residues. The V and J ends lost 5 bases and 8 bases respectively, with 15 bases between them. Germline V gene lookup returns CDR1 MNHEY and CDR2 SVGAGI. This chain's CDR3 is CASSRTADDEKLFF. The CDR3 nucleotides read TGTGCCAGCAGTCGGACAGCGGATGACGAAAAACTGTTTTTT.

This clone was detected once. The V call is TRBV5-4, the J call TRBJ1-2, with D perhaps TRBD1 (6 bases). The V end was cut by 0 bases, the J end by 3 bases, with 15 bases between. The CDR3 loop spans 16 amino acids. Per the germline V gene, CDR1 is SGHNT and CDR2 is YYREEE (reference sequence). CDR3: CASSLGAQGRDYGYTF. For the CDR3, the DNA is TGTGCCAGCAGCTTGGGGGCACAGGGTCGGGACTATGGCTACACCTTC.

The chain joins TRBV5-1 to TRBJ2-2; D might be TRBD1 (6 bases). The germline V gene has CDR1 SGHRS and CDR2 YFSETQ. The CDR3 is made up of 13 amino acids. V lost 5 bases and J 3 bases, leaving 8 bases between the germline ends. The DNA for the CDR3 is TGCGCCAGCAGTAAGGGGGACACCGGGGAGCTGTTTTTT. Amino acid sequence: CASSKGDTGELFF. Using reference TRBV5-1 and TRBJ2-2 for the parts outside the CDR3, the full variable domain is KAGVTQTPRYLIKTRGQQVTLSCSPISGHRSVSWYQQTPGQGLQFLFEYFSETQRNKGNFPGRFSGRQFSNSRSEMNVSTLELGDSALYLCASSKGDTGELFFGEGSRLTVL.

The V gene is TRBV7-9, the J gene TRBJ2-7; 8 positions agree with TRBD1. Trimming took 0 bases from V and 3 from J; bases not matched to a gene: 4. The V gene's germline CDR1 is SEHNR and CDR2 FQNEAQ (reference sequence). This CDR3 has 15 residues. CDR3 sequence: CASSLATGERYEQYF. In DNA form, the CDR3 reads TGTGCCAGCAGCTTAGCGACAGGGGAACGCTACGAGCAGTACTTC.

The count of this clone is one. The chain recombines TRBV11-2 with TRBJ2-6, with 9 bases that match TRBD1. CDR3 size: 17 residues. Germline CDR1 is SGHAT and CDR2 is FQNNGV. Unmatched junction bases numbered 8, after V lost 5 bases and J lost 3 bases. The CDR3 spells CASSPGTGWGGANVLTF. CDR3 DNA sequence: TGTGCCAGCAGCCCCGGGACAGGGTGGGGTGGGGCCAACGTCCTGACTTTC. Complete variable domain (other parts from reference TRBV11-2 and TRBJ2-6): EAGVAQSPRYKIIEKRQSVAFWCNPISGHATLYWYQQILGQGPKLLIQFQNNGVVDDSQLPKDRFSAERLKGVDSTLKIQPAKLEDSAVYLCASSPGTGWGGANVLTFGAGSRLTVL.

V gene TRBV7-2 combines with J gene TRBJ2-3, with 8 bases aligning to TRBD2. This CDR3 contains 15 residues. Trimming cost V 0 bases and J 1 base; bases outside gene matches: 0. Germline CDR1 and CDR2: SGHTA and FQGNSA. For the CDR3, the DNA is TGTGCCAGCAGCTTAGCTAGCGGGGGCACAGATACGCAGTATTTT. Protein product: CASSLASGGTDTQYF.

The V call is TRBV30, the J call TRBJ1-2, with 10 bases aligning to TRBD1. The V gene's germline CDR1 is GTSNPN and CDR2 SVGIG (reference sequence). The CDR3 runs to 15 residues. The J segment lost 6 bases and the V segment lost 3 bases, leaving 10 bases of the junction unmatched. CDR3 in amino acids: CAWRHDRGRWHGYTF. The CDR3 bases are TGTGCCTGGAGACATGACAGGGGGCGATGGCATGGCTACACCTTC.

This clone was observed a single time. This sequence joins TRBV7-9 and TRBJ1-6; a weak D match, TRBD1 (5 bases). CDR1 and CDR2 (germline): SEHNR, FQNEAQ (reference sequence). V was cut by 5 bases and J by 6 bases, with 20 bases left in between. This CDR3 comprises 17 residues. DNA of the CDR3: TGTGCCAGCAGCCCCCGGAGGGACGCAGGCTTTAATTCACCCCTCCACTTT. It is translated as CASSPRRDAGFNSPLHF.

The sample holds one count of this clone. J is TRBJ2-1 and V is TRBV29-1; 7 positions match TRBD2. Trimming took 0 bases from V and 4 from J; bases not matched to a gene: 12. The CDR3 covers 17 residues. The germline gives CDR1 SQVTM, CDR2 ANQGSEA. The DNA of the CDR3 is TGCAGCGTTGAAGATCCCGCTCGGACTAGTAGTTACAATGAGCAGTTCTTC. Residues: CSVEDPARTSSYNEQFF.

The chain recombines TRBV5-1 with TRBJ1-6; perhaps TRBD1 as D (5 bases). Trimming shortened V by 6 bases and J by 0 bases, and 19 bases separated the two germline ends. The CDR3 extends over 18 amino acids. The germline V gene encodes CDR1 SGHRS and CDR2 YFSETQ. CDR3 bases: TGCGCCAGCACTACAGGATATTACCTGAGCTCCTATAATTCACCCCTCCACTTT. This sequence encodes CASTTGYYLSSYNSPLHF.

The chain carries TRBV5-1 and TRBJ2-3, with D tentatively TRBD2 (7 bases). Trimming shortened V by 4 bases and J by 4 bases, and 22 bases separated the two germline ends. The germline V gene encodes CDR1 SGHRS and CDR2 YFSETQ. The CDR3 is made up of 17 amino acids. Here the CDR3 reads CASSTRNARGGPDTQYF. CDR3 bases: TGCGCCAGCAGCACGAGGAATGCCCGCGGGGGCCCAGATACGCAGTATTTT.

The rearrangement links TRBV19 to TRBJ2-1; 7 nucleotides match TRBD2. J was trimmed by 1 base and V by 5 bases; bases with no gene match: 5. The CDR3 has 15 amino acids. Germline V gene lookup returns CDR1 LNHDA and CDR2 SQIVND (reference sequence). In nucleotides, the CDR3 is TGTGCCAGTAGTGCCGCCGGGGGGTCCTACAATGAGCAGTTCTTC. As protein: CASSAAGGSYNEQFF.

About this clone itself: The sample contains more than one DNA sequence encoding this CDR3. Here the CDR3 reads CASSLTGNTGELFF. For the CDR3, the DNA is TGCGCCAGCAGCTTGACCGGGAACACCGGGGAGCTGTTTTTT. The rearrangement links TRBV5-1 to TRBJ2-2; no clear D gene. Germline V gene data show CDR1 as SGHRS and CDR2 as YFSETQ. The length of the CDR3 is 14 residues. With 1 base removed from V and 1 base from J, the gap between germline ends came to 5 bases.

The chain employs TRBV5-1 and TRBJ1-6; 10 nucleotides match TRBD1. This CDR3 is 14 amino acids long. Unmatched junction bases numbered 1, after V lost 2 bases and J lost 8 bases. CDR1 SGHRS and CDR2 YFSETQ come from the germline V gene. CDR3 amino acids: CASSFGTGDSPLHF. DNA of the CDR3: TGCGCCAGCAGCTTCGGGACAGGGGATTCACCCCTCCACTTT.

The chain links TRBV7-2 to TRBJ2-1, with D possibly matching TRBD1 (5 bases). The CDR3 sequence is 14 residues long. CDR1 is SGHTA, CDR2 FQGNSA, per germline. V lost 6 bases and J lost 3, with 12 bases in between. Here the CDR3 reads CASRPRVSYNEQFF. The DNA of the CDR3 is TGTGCCAGCAGACCCAGGGTGAGCTACAATGAGCAGTTCTTC.

The chain carries TRBV25-1 and TRBJ1-5; possibly TRBD1 for D (5 bases). The germline gives CDR1 MGHDK, CDR2 SYGVNS. The CDR3 extends over 14 amino acids. V gave up 5 bases and J gave up 3 bases, with 11 bases separating them. CDR3 residues: CASSLAGDNQPQHF. The CDR3 DNA follows: TGTGCCAGCAGTCTGGCGGGGGACAATCAGCCCCAGCATTTT.

The chain has TRBV29-1 and TRBJ2-5, with TRBD2 as a possible D gene (5 bases). V dropped 7 bases and J dropped 6 bases, with 12 bases sitting between them. The length of the CDR3 is 11 residues. Germline V lookup: CDR1 SQVTM, CDR2 ANQGSEA. DNA for the CDR3: TGCAGCGGGGGTAGCGAGAAGACCCAGTACTTC. Translated, it gives CSGGSEKTQYF.

The table lists this clone with a count of one. CDR3 nucleotide sequence: TGTGCCAGTAGTATAGGAACAGATGGCTCACCCCTCCACTTT. It translates to CASSIGTDGSPLHF. This chain links TRBV19 with TRBJ1-6; D unclear. Germline CDR1 LNHDA, CDR2 SQIVND (reference sequence). The CDR3 spans 14 residues. V dropped 1 base and J dropped 10 bases, with 11 bases sitting between them. Variable domain in full (rest from reference TRBV19 and TRBJ1-6): DGGITQSPKYLFRKEGQNVTLSCEQNLNHDAMYWYRQDPGQGLRLIYYSQIVNDFQKGDIAEGYSVSREKKESFPLTVTSAQKNPTAFYLCASSIGTDGSPLHFGNGTRLTVT.

The chain links TRBV28 to TRBJ1-5, with TRBD1 identical over 8 bases. Trimming removed 6 bases from V and 5 bases from J; junction bases left unmatched: 6. CDR3 length equals 14 residues. Germline V gene sequence: CDR1 MDHEN, CDR2 SYDVKM. CDR3 sequence reads: CASSPGQGDQPQHF. The CDR3 region has the DNA TGTGCCAGCAGCCCTGGACAGGGCGATCAGCCCCAGCATTTT.

The rearrangement links TRBV6-5 to TRBJ1-6; D unclear. The length of the CDR3 is 12 residues. Trimming left V 6 bases short and J 6 bases short, with 6 bases between. The V gene's germline CDR1 is MNHEY and CDR2 SVGAGI. The CDR3 DNA reads TGTGCCAGCAGGGGGAGTAATTCACCCCTCCACTTT. Residues: CASRGSNSPLHF.

CDR3 DNA: TGCAGCGTTGATCAGGGGGCATCAGGGGGCTACACCTTC. Protein product: CSVDQGASGGYTF. The gene calls are TRBV29-1 and TRBJ1-2; 8 bases fit TRBD1. This CDR3 has 13 residues. CDR1 and CDR2 from the germline V gene are SQVTM and ANQGSEA. V trimming: 3 bases; J trimming: 8 bases; junction bases outside the gene matches: 8.

In this sample, this clone turned up a few times. This chain connects TRBV18 to TRBJ1-3, with a weak D call TRBD1 (6 bases). The V and J ends lost 6 bases and 1 base respectively, with 13 bases between them. The CDR3 contains 15 residues. Germline-derived CDR1 and CDR2 are KGHSH and LQKENI. CDR3 coding DNA: TGTGCCAGCTCCCTCGGACAGAATTCTGGAAACACCATATATTTT. It yields the protein CASSLGQNSGNTIYF.

The CDR3 nucleotides read TGCGCCAGCAGGGGATATACAGGGGGTAGTCCTGAAGCTTTCTTT. Amino acids: CASRGYTGGSPEAFF. This chain joins TRBV10-2 and TRBJ1-1; 8 nucleotides line up with TRBD1. CDR3 size: 15 residues. CDR1 and CDR2 (germline): WSHSY, SAAADI. V shed 6 bases, J shed 6 bases, and the junction held 12 bases outside the gene matches.

This clone was seen just once. The J gene is TRBJ1-5, the V gene TRBV2; D ambiguous. Germline values: CDR1 SNHLY, CDR2 FYNNEI. The CDR3 is made up of 16 amino acids. Trimming stripped 6 bases from V and 1 base from J, with 16 bases between. The CDR3 here is CASRDSPALSNQPQHF. CDR3 DNA: TGTGCCAGCAGGGACTCCCCGGCCCTAAGCAATCAGCCCCAGCATTTT.

This clone was counted only a few times. V usage is TRBV14 and J usage is TRBJ2-7; 7 bases line up with TRBD2. Trimming cost V 0 bases and J 2 bases; bases outside gene matches: 7. The CDR3 runs to 16 residues. Looked up from germline, CDR1 is SGHDN and CDR2 is FVKESK. The CDR3 nucleotides read TGTGCCAGCAGCCAAGATCCAGGGAGCGGGGCCTACGAGCAGTACTTC. Amino acid sequence: CASSQDPGSGAYEQYF.

This clone showed up just once. V and J are TRBV5-1 and TRBJ1-1; D gene unclear. CDR3 length: 16 residues. From germline, CDR1 is SGHRS and CDR2 YFSETQ. V was cut by 4 bases and J by 1 base, with 17 bases left in between. The CDR3 sequence: CASSPRPGGGNTEAFF. CDR3 sequence (DNA): TGCGCCAGCAGCCCCCGACCCGGCGGAGGGAACACTGAAGCTTTCTTT.

The V and J genes are TRBV4-3 and TRBJ1-5; a weak D match, TRBD1 (5 bases). This CDR3 contains 16 residues. Looked up from germline, CDR1 is LGHNA and CDR2 is YSLEER. V lost 1 base and J 0 bases, leaving 10 bases between the germline ends. This CDR3 is CASSQVWDYSNQPQHF. The CDR3 DNA reads TGCGCCAGCAGCCAAGTTTGGGACTATAGCAATCAGCCCCAGCATTTT.

The rearrangement uses TRBV13 and TRBJ1-3; TRBD1 matches 7 bases. J was trimmed by 2 bases and V by 5 bases; bases with no gene match: 9. The germline V gene encodes CDR1 PRHDT and CDR2 FYEKMQ (reference sequence). The CDR3 has 16 amino acids. The CDR3 DNA sequence: TGTGCCAGCAGCCCTGCTTCCGGGACAGCTGGAAACACCATATATTTT. Its protein is CASSPASGTAGNTIYF.

V usage is TRBV21-1 and J usage is TRBJ2-5; no check of the table's D call, TRBD1, against the DNA was made. TRBV21-1 is noted as a pseudogene. CDR3 length equals 18 residues. CDR3 residues: CASSKALRGPGTGETQYF. CDR3 sequence (DNA): TGTGCCAGCAGCAAAGCGCTTAGGGGCCCAGGGACAGGAGAGACCCAGTACTTC.

The chain uses TRBV7-2 and TRBJ1-2; no clear D. Trimming removed 4 bases at V and 1 base at J, with 7 bases between. Germline lookup yields CDR1 SGHTA and CDR2 FQGNSA. The CDR3 is made up of 13 amino acids. Here the CDR3 DNA reads TGTGCCAGCAGCTCCACATATAACTATGGCTACACCTTC. It is translated as CASSSTYNYGYTF. The variable domain in full, completed from reference TRBV7-2 and TRBJ1-2, reads GAGVSQSPSNKVTEKGKDVELRCDPISGHTALYWYRQSLGQGLEFLIYFQGNSAPDKSGLPSDRFSAERTGGSVSTLTIQRTQQEDSAVYLCASSSTYNYGYTFGSGTRLTVV.

The chain employs TRBV27 and TRBJ1-5, with D unclear. Germline CDR1 is MNHEY and CDR2 is SMNVEV (reference sequence). Trimming removed 7 bases at V and 3 bases at J, with 16 bases between. The CDR3 consists of 15 residues. The CDR3 region has the DNA TGTGCCAGCACCTTAACGGGAGCCAACAATCAGCCCCAGCATTTT. This gives the protein CASTLTGANNQPQHF.

V gene TRBV9 combines with J gene TRBJ2-1; TRBD2 aligns across 10 bases. The CDR3 length is 16 residues. V was clipped by 0 bases and J by 6 bases; unmatched bases: 6. CDR1 is SGDLS, CDR2 YYNGEE, per germline. The CDR3 loop reads CASSVGSSGGLNEQFF. As DNA, the CDR3 is TGTGCCAGCAGCGTAGGGTCTAGCGGGGGACTCAATGAGCAGTTCTTC.